A single sample gave rise to the 13 T cell receptor beta chains below, sequenced in a study of a mutant IDH1 vaccine in newly diagnosed glioma. Time point given: week 5, during vaccination. A single vaccine dose contained 300 ug of mutant IDH1 20-mer peptide, and topical imiquimod was used with it. The method was immunoSEQ multiplex PCR; TCRdb's version includes in-frame clones alone and lacks a portion of them. The table lists about 40,000 clones, roughly nine tenths of them singletons, with over 2% in the top ten. For these TCRs, the target antigens are not known. The sequencing used PBMCs, collected from a glioma patient whose treatment included an IDH1 peptide vaccine. Receptors originate from a middle-aged man with glioma.

The gene calls are TRBV6-5 and TRBJ2-3; possibly TRBD1 for D (5 bases). This CDR3 comprises 16 residues. Germline V lookup: CDR1 MNHEY, CDR2 SVGAGI. V was pared by 0 bases and J by 3 bases, with 13 bases between. The CDR3 DNA reads TGTGCCAGCAGTTACTCGGGCACAGGTTTGACAGATACGCAGTATTTT. This encodes CASSYSGTGLTDTQYF.

This clone was seen a handful of times. The genes are TRBV27 and TRBJ1-1, with D perhaps TRBD1 (5 bases). V lost 0 bases and J 11 bases, leaving 13 bases between the germline ends. Germline lookup yields CDR1 MNHEY and CDR2 SMNVEV (reference sequence). This CDR3 has 13 residues. The CDR3 sequence is CASSLSIGREAFF. CDR3 DNA sequence: TGTGCCAGCAGTTTATCGATCGGCAGGGAGGCTTTCTTT.

The chain is built from TRBV2 and TRBJ1-6; TRBD1 matches at 9 bases. The J segment lost 7 bases and the V segment lost 4 bases, leaving 8 bases of the junction unmatched. CDR1 is SNHLY and CDR2 is FYNNEI in the germline V gene. This CDR3 has 16 residues. Here the CDR3 reads CASSVQGARANSPLHF. CDR3 DNA sequence: TGTGCCAGCAGTGTACAGGGGGCGCGGGCAAATTCACCCCTCCACTTT.

The chain has TRBV6-5 and TRBJ1-5; 9 bases fit TRBD1. Germline values: CDR1 MNHEY, CDR2 SVGAGI. V shed 5 bases and J 6 bases; nucleotides not matched to a gene: 8. The CDR3 spans 15 residues. CDR3 sequence (DNA): TGTGCCAGCAGTGCCCTGGGACAGGGTGTTCAGCCCCAGCATTTT. Its translation: CASSALGQGVQPQHF.

This chain joins TRBV6-6 and TRBJ2-5; TRBD2 matches at 10 bases. After removal of 5 bases from V and 5 bases from J, the junction contained 5 bases not matched to a gene. The germline V gene encodes CDR1 MNHNY and CDR2 SVGAGI (reference sequence). The CDR3 is made up of 14 amino acids. The CDR3 DNA sequence: TGTGCCAGCAGTCCTAGCGGGGGATTGGAGACCCAGTACTTC. Encoded protein: CASSPSGGLETQYF.

The V and J genes are TRBV5-5 and TRBJ1-4, with 10 bases lining up with TRBD1. The germline V gene encodes CDR1 SGHKS and CDR2 YYEKEE (reference sequence). This CDR3 contains 15 residues. J gave up 8 bases and V 3 bases, and 7 bases lay outside the gene matches. CDR3 amino acids: CASSSGQGQMEKLFF. DNA for the CDR3: TGTGCCAGCAGCTCGGGACAGGGGCAAATGGAAAAACTGTTTTTT.

The chain uses TRBV6-1 and TRBJ2-5; D is perhaps TRBD1 or TRBD2 (7 bases each). V was clipped by 5 bases and J by 5 bases, with 18 bases between them. There are 15 residues in the CDR3. Per the germline V gene, CDR1 is MNHNS and CDR2 is SASEGT. This CDR3 is CASSINRGGPETQYF. CDR3 DNA sequence: TGTGCCAGCAGTATAAACAGGGGAGGGCCGGAGACCCAGTACTTC.

The chain uses TRBV6-6 and TRBJ2-2; unclear D gene. V shed 5 bases and J shed 6 bases, with 16 bases lying between them. The CDR3 totals 15 residues. Germline-derived CDR1 and CDR2 are MNHNY and SVGAGI (reference sequence). Here the CDR3 reads CASSPGVGLSGELFF. CDR3 nucleotide sequence: TGTGCCAGCAGTCCAGGAGTAGGGTTGTCCGGGGAGCTGTTTTTT.

CDR3 in DNA: TGTGCCAGCAGCTTAAGGACTACCCCGGTAGAGACCCAGTACTTC. This codes for CASSLRTTPVETQYF. The chain has TRBV7-9 and TRBJ2-5; D perhaps matches TRBD2 (6 bases). CDR3 size: 15 residues. Per the germline V gene, CDR1 is SEHNR and CDR2 is FQNEAQ (reference sequence). V was shortened by 2 bases and J by 4 bases, with 14 bases between the two germline ends.

This clone appeared a single time. The rearrangement links TRBV4-1 to TRBJ1-1; D gene ambiguous. Germline V lookup: CDR1 MGHRA, CDR2 YSYEKL. Trimming shortened V by 2 bases and J by 4 bases, and 8 bases separated the two germline ends. CDR3 length equals 13 residues. CDR3 residues: CASSQPSGTEAFF. The CDR3 nucleotides read TGCGCCAGCAGCCAACCGTCGGGCACTGAAGCTTTCTTT.

The chain carries TRBV9 and TRBJ1-1, with 10 bases identical to TRBD1. The germline V gene encodes CDR1 SGDLS and CDR2 YYNGEE. This CDR3 contains 14 residues. Losses at the gene ends were 3 bases for V and 5 bases for J; bases not matched to a gene: 4. CDR3 sequence: CASSGQGAWTEAFF. The CDR3 coding sequence is TGTGCCAGCAGCGGACAGGGGGCATGGACTGAAGCTTTCTTT.

The CDR3: CASGRGDSNQPQHF. DNA for the CDR3: TGTGCCAGCGGGAGGGGAGATAGCAATCAGCCCCAGCATTTT. The chain recombines TRBV7-9 with TRBJ1-5; maybe TRBD1 (5 bases). The length of the CDR3 is 14 residues. V gave up 8 bases and J gave up 0 bases, with 11 bases separating them. Germline V gene sequence: CDR1 SEHNR, CDR2 FQNEAQ (reference sequence).

This chain connects TRBV9 to TRBJ2-2; D possibly uses TRBD1 or TRBD2 (5 bases each). The germline V gene encodes CDR1 SGDLS and CDR2 YYNGEE. With 0 bases removed from V and 1 base from J, the gap between germline ends came to 10 bases. The CDR3 sequence is 16 residues long. CDR3 DNA sequence: TGTGCCAGCAGCGTAGGGGGACGAAGGAACACCGGGGAGCTGTTTTTT. Residues: CASSVGGRRNTGELFF.